This T cell receptor (beta chain) derives from a study of low-dose radiotherapy and immunotherapy resistance in tumors. The CDR3 spans 14 residues. The germline V gene encodes CDR1 KGHSH and CDR2 LQKENI. The junction had 9 bases not matched to a gene; V was cut back by 2 bases and J by 16 bases. Primers targeting TRAV and TRBV primed first-strand cDNA, covering alpha and beta chains. It was with a constant-region primer and a V-primer adapter that TCRs were amplified over about 19 PCR cycles. Each CDR3 protein is one row after TCRdb ran MiXCR on the reads. The sample yields 8,500 to 10,000 distinct CDR3 sequences, 40% to 55% seen once.

This sequence was found in a human donor with advanced metastatic prostate, ovarian, gallbladder or colorectal cancer (not recorded which). This table probably holds off-target reads from a library built for another chain. The chain links TRBV18 to TRBJ2-1; 12 bases align to TRBD2. DNA for the CDR3: TGTGCCAGCTCACCAGCGACTAGCGGGAGAGACACCTTCTTC. It specifies CASSPATSGRDTFF. The full variable domain, with the rest looked up from reference TRBV18 and TRBJ2-1, is NAGVMQNPRHLVRRRGQEARLRCSPMKGHSHVYWYRQLPEEGLKFMVYLQKENIIDESGMPKERFSAEFPKEGPSILRIQQVVRGDSAAYFCASSPATSGRDTFFGPGTRLTVL.